This section outlines one T cell receptor beta chain sequence together with its context. The antigen is not known. At one of its ends the junction is not consistent with the germline gene, which may arise from a read error. These data come from a study of response to subunit inactivated influenza vaccine. Overall study results and limits: Few additional T cells are recruited per seasonal influenza vaccination, authors suggested.

From the RT-PCR reads, TCRdb called clonotypes with MiXCR, one entry per CDR3 protein. The sample lists about 780,000 distinct CDR3 sequences; approximately 18% were seen once. This CDR3 contains 14 residues. Germline V gene sequence: CDR1 SGHRS, CDR2 YFSETQ. The sample in question was PBMCs from blood, obtained around 5 days after vaccination. This receptor was identified in a man in his fifties who received an inactivated influenza vaccine. The chain has TRBV5-1 and TRBJ2-1; TRBD1 or TRBD2 may be the D gene (6 bases each). The CDR3 here is CASSSGAGGNEQLF. In DNA form, the CDR3 reads TGCGCCAGCAGCTCGGGGGCGGGCGGGAATGAGCAGCTCTTC.